The rows below give T cell receptor beta chains drawn from one sample of a study of cytomegalovirus exposure and HLA in healthy donors. The data were produced by immunoSEQ multiplex PCR, yet TCRdb's version contains in-frame clones alone and is incomplete. The sample has roughly 170,000 clones, roughly 80% seen once. Specimen: PBMCs. The receptor source for this set is a woman between 18 and 29 years old in good health and CMV-seronegative. Both conserved end residues are part of each CDR3. Each record gives: V gene, J gene, D gene, clone size, CDR3 protein, CDR3 DNA. D genes are given only for firm matches. Not every row has a clone size; where given, it reads once, few, many or a size class.

TRBV29-1	TRBJ2-6	-	once	CSVARDSGANVLTF	TGCAGCGTTGCTCGGGATTCTGGGGCCAACGTCCTGACTTTC
TRBV5-1	TRBJ2-5	-	-	CASSLGVQETQYF	TGCGCCAGCAGCTTGGGAGTCCAAGAGACCCAGTACTTC
TRBV2	TRBJ2-1	TRBD1	-	CASRDRSYNEQFF	TGTGCCAGCAGGGACAGGTCCTACAATGAGCAGTTCTTC
TRBV11-3	TRBJ2-7	-	once	CASSSGADSYEQYF	TGTGCCAGCAGCTCAGGGGCAGATTCTTACGAGCAGTACTTC
TRBV6-5	TRBJ2-7	TRBD2	-	CASSRASGNNEQYF	TGTGCCAGCAGTAGGGCTAGCGGGAACAACGAGCAGTACTTC
TRBV7-2	TRBJ2-7	-	-	CASSLGPLTYEQYF	TGTGCCAGCAGCTTAGGGCCCCTTACCTACGAGCAGTACTTC
TRBV19	TRBJ1-5	-	-	CASSGTGNQPQHF	TGTGCCAGTAGTGGGACTGGAAATCAGCCCCAGCATTTT
TRBV28	TRBJ1-1	-	-	CASSPTTGEAFF	TGTGCCAGCAGTCCTACGACAGGTGAAGCTTTCTTT
TRBV11-3	TRBJ2-2	TRBD1	-	CASSHPGQPTGELFF	TGTGCCAGCAGCCACCCGGGACAGCCCACCGGGGAGCTGTTTTTT
TRBV28	TRBJ1-1	TRBD1	once	CASSHRVSYSVTGGVNTEAFF	TGTGCCAGCAGCCACCGGGTATCGTATTCTGTGACAGGGGGTGTGAACACTGAAGCTTTCTTT
TRBV6-6	TRBJ2-7	-	-	CASLKLLSYEQYF	TGTGCCAGCCTCAAACTACTTAGTTACGAGCAGTACTTC
TRBV30	TRBJ1-3	-	-	CAWSRPGSSGNTIYF	TGTGCCTGGAGTCGTCCAGGATCCTCTGGAAACACCATATATTTT
TRBV6-4	TRBJ2-6	TRBD2	once	CASSGLAGSGANVLTF	TGTGCCAGCAGTGGACTAGCGGGCTCTGGGGCCAACGTCCTGACTTTC
TRBV30	TRBJ2-1	TRBD2	-	CAWSVGGSPYNEQFF	TGTGCCTGGAGTGTAGGCGGGAGTCCCTACAATGAGCAGTTCTTC
TRBV7-9	TRBJ2-3	TRBD1	-	CASSSTGDTTDTQYF	TGCGCCAGCAGCTCTACAGGGGATACCACAGATACGCAGTATTTT
TRBV7-9	TRBJ1-2	TRBD1	-	CASSSTQGADYGYTF	TGTGCCAGCAGCTCGACTCAGGGGGCTGATTATGGCTACACCTTC
TRBV1	TRBJ2-1	-	-	CTSSQERLAPNNGQFF	TGCACCAGCAGCCAAGAGAGACTAGCGCCAAACAATGGGCAGTTCTTC
TRBV10-3	TRBJ2-7	TRBD2	-	CAISDSGRVNEQYF	TGTGCCATCAGTGATAGCGGGAGGGTCAACGAGCAGTACTTC
TRBV28	TRBJ1-2	TRBD1	-	CASSPQGVLHGYTF	TGTGCCAGCAGCCCACAGGGGGTCCTCCATGGCTACACCTTC
TRBV6-5	TRBJ1-4	TRBD1	few	CASGRDRDEKLFF	TGTGCCAGCGGGAGGGACAGGGATGAAAAACTGTTTTTT
TRBV7-8	TRBJ1-2	TRBD1	-	CASSLELQGGYGGYTF	TGTGCCAGCAGCTTAGAACTACAGGGGGGATACGGTGGCTACACCTTC
TRBV16	TRBJ1-2	-	-	CASSQSVEQLYTF	TGTGCCAGCAGCCAATCAGTCGAACAGCTCTACACCTTC
TRBV11-3	TRBJ2-3	TRBD1	-	CASRQGAQDTQYF	TGTGCCAGCAGACAGGGGGCTCAGGATACGCAGTATTTT
TRBV5-1	TRBJ2-7	-	few	CASFFKQKAAYEQYF	TGCGCCAGTTTTTTCAAGCAGAAGGCGGCATACGAGCAGTACTTC
TRBV5-5	TRBJ1-2	TRBD1	-	CASTASPTGGGYTF	TGTGCCAGCACTGCCTCCCCGACAGGGGGTGGCTACACCTTC
TRBV28	TRBJ2-1	TRBD1	few	CASSPPGQVMYNEQFF	TGTGCCAGCAGTCCCCCCGGACAGGTGATGTACAATGAGCAGTTCTTC
TRBV10-1	TRBJ1-3	-	-	CASSEGRGSGNTIYF	TGCGCCAGCAGTGAGGGCAGGGGTTCTGGAAACACCATATATTTT
TRBV18	TRBJ2-1	TRBD2	-	CASSPVSGGSSSYNEQFF	TGTGCCAGCTCACCGGTCAGCGGGGGCTCAAGCTCCTACAATGAGCAGTTCTTC
TRBV6-1	TRBJ1-5	-	-	CASSENRVVQPQHF	TGTGCCAGCAGTGAAAACAGGGTCGTTCAGCCCCAGCATTTT
TRBV5-1	TRBJ2-5	-	-	CASSTWTETPWETQYF	TGCGCCAGCAGCACCTGGACAGAGACCCCATGGGAGACCCAGTACTTC
TRBV19	TRBJ2-7	TRBD1	-	CASSLSGTGGYEQYF	TGTGCCAGTAGTCTCTCCGGGACAGGGGGCTACGAGCAGTACTTC
TRBV19	TRBJ1-5	TRBD1	-	CASSINRGTKESNQPQHF	TGTGCCAGTAGTATTAACAGGGGAACAAAAGAGAGCAATCAGCCCCAGCATTTT
TRBV6-1	TRBJ2-5	TRBD2	-	CASRSLAGGWETQYF	TGTGCCAGCAGATCGCTAGCGGGAGGGTGGGAGACCCAGTACTTC
TRBV27	TRBJ2-7	-	-	CASRTGSPYEQYF	TGTGCCAGCAGGACAGGTAGCCCCTACGAGCAGTACTTC
TRBV9	TRBJ2-2	-	-	CASTSPKSQVLTGELFF	TGTGCCAGTACCTCGCCGAAGAGCCAAGTACTCACCGGGGAGCTGTTTTTT
TRBV7-8	TRBJ2-7	TRBD1	-	CASSKRQGRAYEQYF	TGTGCCAGCAGCAAACGACAGGGACGCGCTTACGAGCAGTACTTC
TRBV27	TRBJ2-7	TRBD2	-	CASSLRGSYEQYF	TGTGCCAGCAGTTTGCGCGGGAGCTACGAGCAGTACTTC
TRBV6-1	TRBJ2-1	TRBD2	-	CASSGLSLAGDNEQFF	TGTGCCAGCAGTGGCCTGTCACTAGCGGGTGACAATGAGCAGTTCTTC
TRBV28	TRBJ2-7	TRBD2	-	CASSNSGRTYEQYF	TGTGCCAGCAGTAATAGCGGGCGAACCTACGAGCAGTACTTC
TRBV4-1	TRBJ2-7	TRBD2	-	CASSQLWTSSLSEQYF	TGCGCCAGCAGCCAACTTTGGACTAGCTCCCTCTCCGAGCAGTACTTC
TRBV11-2	TRBJ2-3	TRBD1	-	CASSLVGGVDTQYF	TGTGCCAGCAGCTTAGTAGGGGGCGTGGATACGCAGTATTTT